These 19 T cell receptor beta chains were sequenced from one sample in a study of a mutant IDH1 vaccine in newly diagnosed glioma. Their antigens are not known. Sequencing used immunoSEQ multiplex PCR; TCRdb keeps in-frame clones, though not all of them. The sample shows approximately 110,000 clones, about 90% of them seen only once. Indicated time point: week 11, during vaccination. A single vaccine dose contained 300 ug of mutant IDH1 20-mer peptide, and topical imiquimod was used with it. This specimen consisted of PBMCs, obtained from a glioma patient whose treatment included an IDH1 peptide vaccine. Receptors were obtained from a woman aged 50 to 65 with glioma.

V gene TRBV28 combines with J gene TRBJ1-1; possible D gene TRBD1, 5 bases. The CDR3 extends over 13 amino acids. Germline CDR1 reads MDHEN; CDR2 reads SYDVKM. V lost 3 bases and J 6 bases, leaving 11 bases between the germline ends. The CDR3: CASSLRGTAEAFF. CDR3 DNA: TGTGCCAGCAGTTTGCGTGGGACGGCTGAAGCTTTCTTT.

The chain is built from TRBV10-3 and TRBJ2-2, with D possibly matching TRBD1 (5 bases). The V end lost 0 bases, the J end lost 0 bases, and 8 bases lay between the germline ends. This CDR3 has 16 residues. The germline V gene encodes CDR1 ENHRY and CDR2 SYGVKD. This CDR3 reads CAISESETANTGELFF. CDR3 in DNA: TGTGCCATCAGTGAGTCGGAGACAGCGAACACCGGGGAGCTGTTTTTT.

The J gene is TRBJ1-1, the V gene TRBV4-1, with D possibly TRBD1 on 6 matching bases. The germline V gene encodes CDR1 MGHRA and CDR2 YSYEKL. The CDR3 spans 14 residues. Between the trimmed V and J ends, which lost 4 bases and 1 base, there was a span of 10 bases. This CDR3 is CASSRGGENTEAFF. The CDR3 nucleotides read TGCGCCAGCAGCCGAGGGGGGGAGAACACTGAAGCTTTCTTT.

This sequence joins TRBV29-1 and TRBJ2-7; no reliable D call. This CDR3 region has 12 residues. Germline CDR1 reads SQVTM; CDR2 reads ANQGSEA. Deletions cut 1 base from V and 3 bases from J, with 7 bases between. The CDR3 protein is CSVEGIGYEQYF. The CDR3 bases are TGCAGCGTTGAAGGGATAGGCTACGAGCAGTACTTC.

The CDR3 sequence: CASSRTSGNYNEQFF. The CDR3 region has the DNA TGTGCCAGCAGCCGGACTAGCGGAAACTACAATGAGCAGTTCTTC. This rearrangement joins TRBV7-2 to TRBJ2-1, with 10 bases fitting TRBD2. The trim removed 5 bases at V and 3 bases at J, leaving 4 bases unmatched. Germline CDR1 reads SGHTA; CDR2 reads FQGNSA. The CDR3 extends over 15 amino acids.

The DNA for the CDR3 is TGTGCCAGTAGCACCGGCGACGGACTTGTGATCCCCCAGCATTTT. Its protein is CASSTGDGLVIPQHF. The J gene is TRBJ1-5, the V gene TRBV19; D is unclear. The CDR3 is made up of 15 amino acids. V dropped 6 bases and J dropped 10 bases, with 22 bases sitting between them. Germline V gene sequence: CDR1 LNHDA, CDR2 SQIVND (reference sequence).

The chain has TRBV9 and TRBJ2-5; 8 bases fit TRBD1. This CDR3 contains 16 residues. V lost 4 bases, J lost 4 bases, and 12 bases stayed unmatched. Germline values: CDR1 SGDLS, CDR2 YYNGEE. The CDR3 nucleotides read TGTGCCAGCAGCCCCTCAGATGGCAGGGGGCGAGAGACCCAGTACTTC. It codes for CASSPSDGRGRETQYF.

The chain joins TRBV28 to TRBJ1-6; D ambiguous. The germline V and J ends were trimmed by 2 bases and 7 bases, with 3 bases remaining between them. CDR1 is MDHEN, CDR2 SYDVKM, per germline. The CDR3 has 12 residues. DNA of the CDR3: TGTGCCAGCAGTTTAGAGAATTCACCCCTCCACTTT. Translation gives CASSLENSPLHF.

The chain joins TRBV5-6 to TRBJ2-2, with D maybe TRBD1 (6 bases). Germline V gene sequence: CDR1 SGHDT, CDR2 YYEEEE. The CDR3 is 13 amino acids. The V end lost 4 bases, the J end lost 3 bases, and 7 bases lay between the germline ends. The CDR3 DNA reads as TGTGCCAGCAGCCGGACAGACACCGGGGAGCTGTTTTTT. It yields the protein CASSRTDTGELFF.

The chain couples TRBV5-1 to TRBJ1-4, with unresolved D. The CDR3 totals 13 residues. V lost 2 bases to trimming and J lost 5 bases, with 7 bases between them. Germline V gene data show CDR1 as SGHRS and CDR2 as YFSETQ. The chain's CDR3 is CASSLNINEKLFF. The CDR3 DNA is TGCGCCAGCAGCTTAAATATAAATGAAAAACTGTTTTTT. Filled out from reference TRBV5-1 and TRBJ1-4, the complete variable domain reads KAGVTQTPRYLIKTRGQQVTLSCSPISGHRSVSWYQQTPGQGLQFLFEYFSETQRNKGNFPGRFSGRQFSNSRSEMNVSTLELGDSALYLCASSLNINEKLFFGSGTQLSVL.

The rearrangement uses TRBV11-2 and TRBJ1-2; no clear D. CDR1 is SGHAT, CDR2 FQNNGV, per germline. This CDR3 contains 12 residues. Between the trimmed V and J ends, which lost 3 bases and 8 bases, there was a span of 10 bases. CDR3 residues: CASSFWGGGYTF. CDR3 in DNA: TGTGCCAGCAGCTTTTGGGGTGGAGGCTACACCTTC.

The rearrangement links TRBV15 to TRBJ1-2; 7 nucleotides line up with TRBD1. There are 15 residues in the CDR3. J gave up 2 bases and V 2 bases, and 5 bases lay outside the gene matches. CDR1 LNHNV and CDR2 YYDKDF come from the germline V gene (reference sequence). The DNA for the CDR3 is TGTGCCACCAGCAGATCGACAGGGACGAACTATGGCTACACCTTC. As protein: CATSRSTGTNYGYTF.

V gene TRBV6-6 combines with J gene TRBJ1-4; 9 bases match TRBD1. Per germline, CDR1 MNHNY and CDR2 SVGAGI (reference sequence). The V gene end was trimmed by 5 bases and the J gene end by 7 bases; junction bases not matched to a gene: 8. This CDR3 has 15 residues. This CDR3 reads CASSPPGQGGEKLFF. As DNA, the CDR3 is TGTGCCAGCAGTCCCCCGGGACAGGGTGGTGAAAAACTGTTTTTT.

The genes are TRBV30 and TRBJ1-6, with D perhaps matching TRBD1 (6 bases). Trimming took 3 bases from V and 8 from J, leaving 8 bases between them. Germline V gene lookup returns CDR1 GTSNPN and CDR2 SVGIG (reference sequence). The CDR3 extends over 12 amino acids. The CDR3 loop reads CAWRRGYSPLHF. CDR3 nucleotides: TGTGCCTGGAGAAGGGGGTATTCACCCCTCCACTTT.

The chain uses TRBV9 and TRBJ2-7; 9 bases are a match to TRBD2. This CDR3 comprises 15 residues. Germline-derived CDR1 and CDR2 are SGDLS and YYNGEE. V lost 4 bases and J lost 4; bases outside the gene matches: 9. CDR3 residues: CASSPRGSGSYEQYF. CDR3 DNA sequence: TGTGCCAGCAGCCCCCGAGGTAGCGGGAGTTACGAGCAGTACTTC.

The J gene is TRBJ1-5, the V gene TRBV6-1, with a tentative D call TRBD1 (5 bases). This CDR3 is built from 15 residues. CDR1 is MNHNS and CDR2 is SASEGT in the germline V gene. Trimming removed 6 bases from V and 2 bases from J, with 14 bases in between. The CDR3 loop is CASRGGKRGNQPQHF. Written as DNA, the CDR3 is TGTGCCAGCAGGGGGGGGAAACGGGGCAATCAGCCCCAGCATTTT.

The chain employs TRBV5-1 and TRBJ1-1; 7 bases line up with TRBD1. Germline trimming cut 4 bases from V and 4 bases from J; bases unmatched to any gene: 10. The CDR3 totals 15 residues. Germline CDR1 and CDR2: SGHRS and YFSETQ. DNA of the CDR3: TGCGCCAGCAGCGGGGGGACAGCCCAGGGCACTGAAGCTTTCTTT. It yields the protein CASSGGTAQGTEAFF. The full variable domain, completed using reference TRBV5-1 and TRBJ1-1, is KAGVTQTPRYLIKTRGQQVTLSCSPISGHRSVSWYQQTPGQGLQFLFEYFSETQRNKGNFPGRFSGRQFSNSRSEMNVSTLELGDSALYLCASSGGTAQGTEAFFGQGTRLTVV.

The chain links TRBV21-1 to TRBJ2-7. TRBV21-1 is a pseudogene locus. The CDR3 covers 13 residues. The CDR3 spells CASSNLFVWEQYF. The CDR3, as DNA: TGTGCCAGCAGCAATCTCTTCGTTTGGGAGCAGTACTTC.

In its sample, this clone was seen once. The CDR3 spells CASSQDRGTGGYTF. Here the CDR3 DNA reads TGTGCCAGCAGCCAAGATCGAGGGACGGGCGGCTACACCTTC. The chain employs TRBV14 and TRBJ1-2; D possibly corresponds to TRBD1 (5 bases). Looked up from germline, CDR1 is SGHDN and CDR2 is FVKESK. CDR3 size: 14 residues. Trimming removed 0 bases from V and 8 bases from J, with 13 bases in between.